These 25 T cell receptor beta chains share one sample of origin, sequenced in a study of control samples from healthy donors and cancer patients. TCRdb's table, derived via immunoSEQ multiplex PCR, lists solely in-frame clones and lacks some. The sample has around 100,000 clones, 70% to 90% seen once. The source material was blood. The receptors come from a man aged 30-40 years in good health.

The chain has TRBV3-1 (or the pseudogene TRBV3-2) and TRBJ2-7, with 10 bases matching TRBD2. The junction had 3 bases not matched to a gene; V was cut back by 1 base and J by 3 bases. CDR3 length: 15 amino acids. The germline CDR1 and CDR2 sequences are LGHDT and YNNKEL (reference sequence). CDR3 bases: TGTGCCAGCAGCCAAGTGGCTAGCGGGGGCTACGAGCAGTACTTC. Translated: CASSQVASGGYEQYF.

The CDR3 sequence is CASSPQTSVVGTGELFF. CDR3 sequence (DNA): TGTGCCAGCTCACCACAAACTAGCGTCGTGGGCACCGGGGAGCTGTTTTTT. The chain employs TRBV18 and TRBJ2-2; TRBD2 matches at 7 bases. This CDR3 is 17 amino acids long. The V gene end was trimmed by 1 base and the J gene end by 4 bases; junction bases not matched to a gene: 9. Germline V gene data show CDR1 as KGHSH and CDR2 as LQKENI.

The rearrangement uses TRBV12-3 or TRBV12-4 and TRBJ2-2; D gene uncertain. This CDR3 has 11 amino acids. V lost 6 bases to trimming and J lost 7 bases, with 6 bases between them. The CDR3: CASRMSGELFF. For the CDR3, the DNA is TGTGCCAGCAGGATGAGCGGGGAGCTGTTTTTT.

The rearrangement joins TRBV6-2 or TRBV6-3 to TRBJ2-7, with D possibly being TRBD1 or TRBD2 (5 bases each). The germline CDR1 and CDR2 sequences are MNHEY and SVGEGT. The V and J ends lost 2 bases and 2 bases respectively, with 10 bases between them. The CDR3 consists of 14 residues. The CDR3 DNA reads TGTGCCAGCAGTTACCCGGGACGGGCCTACGAGCAGTACTTC. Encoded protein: CASSYPGRAYEQYF.

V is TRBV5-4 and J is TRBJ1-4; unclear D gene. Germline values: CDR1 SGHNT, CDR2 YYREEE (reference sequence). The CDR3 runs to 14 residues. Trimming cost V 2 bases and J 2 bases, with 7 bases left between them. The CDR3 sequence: CASSLDVTNEKLFF. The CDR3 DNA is TGTGCCAGCAGCTTAGACGTTACTAATGAAAAACTGTTTTTT.

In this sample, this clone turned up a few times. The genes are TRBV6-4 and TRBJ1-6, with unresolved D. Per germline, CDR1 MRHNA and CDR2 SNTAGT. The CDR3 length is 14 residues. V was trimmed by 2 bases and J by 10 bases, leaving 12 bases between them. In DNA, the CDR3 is TGTGCCAGCAGTGACGCTACGACGGGGTCACCCCTCCACTTT. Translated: CASSDATTGSPLHF.

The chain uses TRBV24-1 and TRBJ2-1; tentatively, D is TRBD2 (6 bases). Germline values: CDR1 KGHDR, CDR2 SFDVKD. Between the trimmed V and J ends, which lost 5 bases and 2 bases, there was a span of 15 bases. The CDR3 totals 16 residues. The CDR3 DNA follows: TGTGCCACCAGTGCGGCGGGATCCTTTACCTACAATGAGCAGTTCTTC. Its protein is CATSAAGSFTYNEQFF.

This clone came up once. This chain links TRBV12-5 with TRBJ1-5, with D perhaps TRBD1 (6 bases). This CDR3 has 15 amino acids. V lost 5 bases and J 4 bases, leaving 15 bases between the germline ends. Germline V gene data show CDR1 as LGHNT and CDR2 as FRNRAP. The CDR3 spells CASGPGQTVNQPQHF. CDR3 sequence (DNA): TGTGCTAGTGGTCCCGGACAGACCGTGAATCAGCCCCAGCATTTT.

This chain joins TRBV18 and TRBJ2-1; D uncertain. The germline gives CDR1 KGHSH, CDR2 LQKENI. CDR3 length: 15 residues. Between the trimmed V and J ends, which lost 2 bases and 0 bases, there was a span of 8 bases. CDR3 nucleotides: TGTGCCAGCTCACCATTAGAAACCTCCTACAATGAGCAGTTCTTC. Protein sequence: CASSPLETSYNEQFF.

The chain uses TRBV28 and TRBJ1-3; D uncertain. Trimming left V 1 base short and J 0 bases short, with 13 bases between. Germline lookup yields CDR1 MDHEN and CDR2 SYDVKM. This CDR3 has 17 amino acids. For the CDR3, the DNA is TGTGCCAGCAGTTTATATTCCGTGGTTAACTCTGGAAACACCATATATTTT. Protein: CASSLYSVVNSGNTIYF.

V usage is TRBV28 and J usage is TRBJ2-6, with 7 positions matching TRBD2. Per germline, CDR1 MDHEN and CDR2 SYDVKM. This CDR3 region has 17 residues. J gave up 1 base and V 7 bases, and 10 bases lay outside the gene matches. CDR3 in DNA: TGTGCCAGCACCGGAGGGGAGGGCCTATCTGGGGCCAACGTCCTGACTTTC. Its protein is CASTGGEGLSGANVLTF.

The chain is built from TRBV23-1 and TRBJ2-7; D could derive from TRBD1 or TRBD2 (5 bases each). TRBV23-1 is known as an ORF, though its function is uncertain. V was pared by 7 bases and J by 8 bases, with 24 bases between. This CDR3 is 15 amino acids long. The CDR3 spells CASTYSWGFECKQYF. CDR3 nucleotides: TGCGCCAGCACTTACTCTTGGGGGTTCGAGTGTAAGCAGTACTTC.

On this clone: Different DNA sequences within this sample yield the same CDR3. CDR3: CASSLQETQYF. In nucleotides, the CDR3 is TGCGCCAGCAGCTTACAAGAGACCCAGTACTTC. V and J are TRBV5-1 and TRBJ2-5; D is uncertain. CDR3 length equals 11 residues. From germline, CDR1 is SGHRS and CDR2 YFSETQ. V gave up 2 bases and J gave up 2 bases, with 1 base separating them. The full variable domain, rest sourced from reference TRBV5-1 and TRBJ2-5, is KAGVTQTPRYLIKTRGQQVTLSCSPISGHRSVSWYQQTPGQGLQFLFEYFSETQRNKGNFPGRFSGRQFSNSRSEMNVSTLELGDSALYLCASSLQETQYFGPGTRLLVL.

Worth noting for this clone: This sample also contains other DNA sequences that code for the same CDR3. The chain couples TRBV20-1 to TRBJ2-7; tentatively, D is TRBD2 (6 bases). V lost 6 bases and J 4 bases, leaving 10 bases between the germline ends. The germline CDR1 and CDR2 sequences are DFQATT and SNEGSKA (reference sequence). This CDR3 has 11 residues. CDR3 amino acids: CSARLVYEQYF. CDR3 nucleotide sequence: TGCAGTGCAAGACTAGTTTACGAGCAGTACTTC.

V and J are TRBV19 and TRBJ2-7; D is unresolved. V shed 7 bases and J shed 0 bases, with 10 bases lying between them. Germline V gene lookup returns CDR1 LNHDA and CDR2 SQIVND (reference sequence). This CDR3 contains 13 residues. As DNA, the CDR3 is TGTGCCAGTACTGGGCAAAACTCCTACGAGCAGTACTTC. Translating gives CASTGQNSYEQYF.

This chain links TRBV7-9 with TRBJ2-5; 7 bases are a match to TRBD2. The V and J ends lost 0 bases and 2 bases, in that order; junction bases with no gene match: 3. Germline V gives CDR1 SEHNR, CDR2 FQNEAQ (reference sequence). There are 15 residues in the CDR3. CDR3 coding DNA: TGTGCCAGCAGCTTAGCGGGAGGGAAACAAGAGACCCAGTACTTC. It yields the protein CASSLAGGKQETQYF.

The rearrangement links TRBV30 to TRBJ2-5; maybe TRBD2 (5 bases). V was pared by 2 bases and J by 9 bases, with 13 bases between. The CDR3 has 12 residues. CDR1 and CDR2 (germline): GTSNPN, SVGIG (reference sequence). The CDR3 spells CAWSSGLNSQYF. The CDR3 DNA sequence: TGTGCCTGGAGTTCCGGACTCAATTCCCAGTACTTC. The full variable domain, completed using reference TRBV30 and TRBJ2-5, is SQTIHQWPATLVQPVGSPLSLECTVEGTSNPNLYWYRQAAGRGLQLLFYSVGIGQISSEVPQNLSASRPQDRQFILSSKKLLLSDSGFYLCAWSSGLNSQYFGPGTRLLVL.

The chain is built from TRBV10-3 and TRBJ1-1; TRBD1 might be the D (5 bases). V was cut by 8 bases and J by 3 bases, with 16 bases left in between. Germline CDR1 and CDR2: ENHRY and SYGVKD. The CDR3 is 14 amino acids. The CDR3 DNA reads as TGTGCCATCGGGTCTGCAGGGATCGACACTGAAGCTTTCTTT. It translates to CAIGSAGIDTEAFF.

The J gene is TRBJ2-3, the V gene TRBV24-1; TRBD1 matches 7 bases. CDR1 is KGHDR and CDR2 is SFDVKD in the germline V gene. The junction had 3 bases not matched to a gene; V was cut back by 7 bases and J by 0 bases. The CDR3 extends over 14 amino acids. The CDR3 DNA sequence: TGTGCCACCAGGACAGGGATCAGCACAGATACGCAGTATTTT. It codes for CATRTGISTDTQYF.

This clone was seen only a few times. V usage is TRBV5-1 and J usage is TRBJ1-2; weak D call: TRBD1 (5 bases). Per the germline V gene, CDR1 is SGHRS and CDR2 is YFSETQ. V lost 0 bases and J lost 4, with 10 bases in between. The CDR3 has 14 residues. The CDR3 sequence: CASSLAPGSYGYTF. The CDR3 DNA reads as TGCGCCAGCAGCTTGGCTCCAGGGAGCTATGGCTACACCTTC.

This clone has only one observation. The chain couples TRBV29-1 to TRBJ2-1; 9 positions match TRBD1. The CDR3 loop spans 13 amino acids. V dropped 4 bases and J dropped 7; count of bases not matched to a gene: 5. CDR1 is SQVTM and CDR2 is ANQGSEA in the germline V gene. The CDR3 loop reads CSVGGTGTNEQFF. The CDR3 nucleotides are TGCAGCGTTGGGGGGACAGGGACAAATGAGCAGTTCTTC.

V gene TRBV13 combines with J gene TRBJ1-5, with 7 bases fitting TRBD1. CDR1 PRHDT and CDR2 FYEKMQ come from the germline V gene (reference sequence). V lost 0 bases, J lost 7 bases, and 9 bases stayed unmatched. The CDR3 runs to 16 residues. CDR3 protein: CASSLGPLRGRQPQHF. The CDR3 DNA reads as TGTGCCAGCAGCTTAGGCCCCTTGAGGGGGCGACAGCCCCAGCATTTT.

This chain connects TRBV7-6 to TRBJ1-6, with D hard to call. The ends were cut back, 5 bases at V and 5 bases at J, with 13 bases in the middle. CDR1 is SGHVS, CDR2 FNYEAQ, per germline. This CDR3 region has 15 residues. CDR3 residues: CASSKSDGNNSPLHF. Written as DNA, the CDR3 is TGTGCCAGCAGCAAATCGGACGGAAATAATTCACCCCTCCACTTT.

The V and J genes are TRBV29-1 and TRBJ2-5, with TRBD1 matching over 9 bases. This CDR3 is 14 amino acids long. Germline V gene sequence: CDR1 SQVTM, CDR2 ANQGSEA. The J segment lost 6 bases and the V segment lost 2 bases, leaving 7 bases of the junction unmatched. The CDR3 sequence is CSVEYTGGAQTQYF. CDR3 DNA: TGCAGCGTTGAATACACAGGGGGCGCACAGACCCAGTACTTC.

The CDR3 protein is CASELGFEQFF. The CDR3 region has the DNA TGTGCCAGTGAGTTAGGGTTTGAGCAGTTCTTC. V and J are TRBV19 and TRBJ2-1; the D is unclear. CDR3 length equals 11 residues. Per germline, CDR1 LNHDA and CDR2 SQIVND (reference sequence). Trimming stripped 8 bases from V and 9 bases from J, with 11 bases between.